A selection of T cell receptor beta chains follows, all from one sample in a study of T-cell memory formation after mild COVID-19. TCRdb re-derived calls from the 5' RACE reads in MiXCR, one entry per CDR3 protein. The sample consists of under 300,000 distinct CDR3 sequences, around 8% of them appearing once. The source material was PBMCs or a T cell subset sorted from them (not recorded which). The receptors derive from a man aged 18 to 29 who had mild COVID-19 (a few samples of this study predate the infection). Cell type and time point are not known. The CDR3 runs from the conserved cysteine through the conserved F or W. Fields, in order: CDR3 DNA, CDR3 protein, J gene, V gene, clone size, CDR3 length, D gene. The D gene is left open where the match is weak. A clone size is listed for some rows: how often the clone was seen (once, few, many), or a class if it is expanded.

cdr3_nt: TGTGCCACCAGCACCGATCAAAGGGAGACCCAGTACTTC; cdr3_aa: CATSTDQRETQYF; j_call: TRBJ2-5; v_call: TRBV15; clone_size: -; cdr3_length: 13; d_call: -
cdr3_nt: TGTGCCAGCAGCCAAATGGGGGGCGCGCGGGAAAAACTGTTTTTT; cdr3_aa: CASSQMGGAREKLFF; j_call: TRBJ1-4; v_call: TRBV3-1; clone_size: few; cdr3_length: 15; d_call: -
cdr3_nt: TGCAGCGTTAGGGCGAAAGGGGAGCAGTTCTTC; cdr3_aa: CSVRAKGEQFF; j_call: TRBJ2-1; v_call: TRBV29-1; clone_size: -; cdr3_length: 11; d_call: -
cdr3_nt: TGCAGTGCTAGTCCTCATGGCTACACCTTC; cdr3_aa: CSASPHGYTF; j_call: TRBJ1-2; v_call: TRBV20-1; clone_size: few; cdr3_length: 10; d_call: -
cdr3_nt: TGTGCCAGCAGTTCGAGACTCATGAACACCGGGGAGCTGTTTTTT; cdr3_aa: CASSSRLMNTGELFF; j_call: TRBJ2-2; v_call: TRBV12-3/TRBV12-4; clone_size: -; cdr3_length: 15; d_call: -
cdr3_nt: TGCGCCAGCAGCCGCCAGGGGGTAAGGGACAATGAGCAGTTCTTC; cdr3_aa: CASSRQGVRDNEQFF; j_call: TRBJ2-1; v_call: TRBV4-1; clone_size: many; cdr3_length: 15; d_call: TRBD1
cdr3_nt: TGTGCCAGCAGTGAACCAACCGCCACAGGGGATGAGACCCAGTACTTC; cdr3_aa: CASSEPTATGDETQYF; j_call: TRBJ2-5; v_call: TRBV12-3/TRBV12-4; clone_size: many; cdr3_length: 16; d_call: TRBD1
cdr3_nt: TGCAGCGTTGAGCCCAGCGGGGGGGTTACAGATACGCAGTATTTT; cdr3_aa: CSVEPSGGVTDTQYF; j_call: TRBJ2-3; v_call: TRBV29-1; clone_size: many; cdr3_length: 15; d_call: TRBD2
cdr3_nt: TGTGCCAGCAGCCAAGCCGGGGGTTCAGGGGGCGGACGCAATCAGCCCCAGCATTTT; cdr3_aa: CASSQAGGSGGGRNQPQHF; j_call: TRBJ1-5; v_call: TRBV3-1; clone_size: few; cdr3_length: 19; d_call: TRBD1
cdr3_nt: TGCGCCAGCAGCCGAGAGACTAGCGGTTTCTACGAGCAGTACTTC; cdr3_aa: CASSRETSGFYEQYF; j_call: TRBJ2-7; v_call: TRBV4-3; clone_size: few; cdr3_length: 15; d_call: TRBD2
cdr3_nt: TGCAGCGTAACCGGGACACAGGATCTCTATGGCTACACCTTC; cdr3_aa: CSVTGTQDLYGYTF; j_call: TRBJ1-2; v_call: TRBV29-1; clone_size: -; cdr3_length: 14; d_call: -
cdr3_nt: TGTGCCAGCAGGCTGGACACCCTTAGTGGCTACACCTTC; cdr3_aa: CASRLDTLSGYTF; j_call: TRBJ1-2; v_call: TRBV12-3/TRBV12-4; clone_size: few; cdr3_length: 13; d_call: -
cdr3_nt: TGTGCCAGCAGTACGTGGACAGTTACAGATACGCAGTATTTT; cdr3_aa: CASSTWTVTDTQYF; j_call: TRBJ2-3; v_call: TRBV6-6; clone_size: few; cdr3_length: 14; d_call: -
cdr3_nt: TGCGCCAGCAGCCAAGAACCAGCGAACACTGAAGCTTTCTTT; cdr3_aa: CASSQEPANTEAFF; j_call: TRBJ1-1; v_call: TRBV4-1; clone_size: many; cdr3_length: 14; d_call: -
cdr3_nt: TGCGCCAGCAGCCCGGAGCCGGGGAGCTCCTACAATGAGCAGTTCTTC; cdr3_aa: CASSPEPGSSYNEQFF; j_call: TRBJ2-1; v_call: TRBV5-1; clone_size: few; cdr3_length: 16; d_call: -
cdr3_nt: TGTGCCAGCTCACCAGGCCCAGGGACAATCCTGGGTTCACCCCTCCACTTT; cdr3_aa: CASSPGPGTILGSPLHF; j_call: TRBJ1-6; v_call: TRBV18; clone_size: few; cdr3_length: 17; d_call: -
cdr3_nt: TGTGCCACCAGTGATTTTAGCACAGATACGCAGTATTTT; cdr3_aa: CATSDFSTDTQYF; j_call: TRBJ2-3; v_call: TRBV24-1; clone_size: many; cdr3_length: 13; d_call: -
cdr3_nt: TGTGCCAGCACTTACCAGGACGGATACAATGAGCAGTTCTTC; cdr3_aa: CASTYQDGYNEQFF; j_call: TRBJ2-1; v_call: TRBV12-3/TRBV12-4; clone_size: -; cdr3_length: 14; d_call: -
cdr3_nt: TGTGCCACCAGTGCCGGACTAGCGAACACCGGGGAGCTGTTTTTT; cdr3_aa: CATSAGLANTGELFF; j_call: TRBJ2-2; v_call: TRBV24-1; clone_size: -; cdr3_length: 15; d_call: TRBD2
cdr3_nt: TGTGCCAGCAGCTTAAAGGGGAGTGGTGGCTACACCTTC; cdr3_aa: CASSLKGSGGYTF; j_call: TRBJ1-2; v_call: TRBV7-3; clone_size: -; cdr3_length: 13; d_call: -
cdr3_nt: TGTGCCAGCAGTCGAGCGGGGGAGGACAACACCGGGGAGCTGTTTTTT; cdr3_aa: CASSRAGEDNTGELFF; j_call: TRBJ2-2; v_call: TRBV12-3/TRBV12-4; clone_size: many; cdr3_length: 16; d_call: TRBD2
cdr3_nt: TGTGCCAGCAGCTCCCGGGGTCTTTGGTCGAACACCGGGGAGCTGTTTTTT; cdr3_aa: CASSSRGLWSNTGELFF; j_call: TRBJ2-2; v_call: TRBV12-3/TRBV12-4; clone_size: -; cdr3_length: 17; d_call: -
cdr3_nt: TGCAGTGCTAGAGGGGGGCTAGGAAACACCATATATTTT; cdr3_aa: CSARGGLGNTIYF; j_call: TRBJ1-3; v_call: TRBV20-1; clone_size: -; cdr3_length: 13; d_call: -
cdr3_nt: TGTGCCACCAGTGAGGGGACACCTTACAATGAGCAGTTCTTC; cdr3_aa: CATSEGTPYNEQFF; j_call: TRBJ2-1; v_call: TRBV24-1; clone_size: few; cdr3_length: 14; d_call: -
cdr3_nt: TGTGCCAGCAGCTTAGACAGTTTGGGGGAGCTGTTTTTT; cdr3_aa: CASSLDSLGELFF; j_call: TRBJ2-2; v_call: TRBV7-9; clone_size: -; cdr3_length: 13; d_call: -
cdr3_nt: TGTGCCAGCAGTTTAAGAAGGACAGGGGCAGGCAATGAGCAGTTCTTC; cdr3_aa: CASSLRRTGAGNEQFF; j_call: TRBJ2-1; v_call: TRBV12-3/TRBV12-4; clone_size: few; cdr3_length: 16; d_call: TRBD1
cdr3_nt: TGCGCCAGCAGCTTCACCCAGGGTACCACTGAAGCTTTCTTT; cdr3_aa: CASSFTQGTTEAFF; j_call: TRBJ1-1; v_call: TRBV5-1; clone_size: -; cdr3_length: 14; d_call: -
cdr3_nt: TGCAGTGCTAGAGAACAGACAGGGGGACAAGGAGAGCAGTACTTC; cdr3_aa: CSAREQTGGQGEQYF; j_call: TRBJ2-7; v_call: TRBV20-1; clone_size: few; cdr3_length: 15; d_call: TRBD1
cdr3_nt: TGCGCCAGCAGCTTTACTGACCCCACAGATACGCAGTATTTT; cdr3_aa: CASSFTDPTDTQYF; j_call: TRBJ2-3; v_call: TRBV5-1; clone_size: few; cdr3_length: 14; d_call: -
cdr3_nt: TGTGCCACCAGTAACGCGGCAGACAATGAGCAGTTCTTC; cdr3_aa: CATSNAADNEQFF; j_call: TRBJ2-1; v_call: TRBV24-1; clone_size: -; cdr3_length: 13; d_call: -
cdr3_nt: TGTGCCAGCAGCTTGTCGCAGGGAAATTCACCCCTCCACTTT; cdr3_aa: CASSLSQGNSPLHF; j_call: TRBJ1-6; v_call: TRBV7-2; clone_size: -; cdr3_length: 14; d_call: -
cdr3_nt: TGCAGCGAGGGTGAAAAACTGTTTTTT; cdr3_aa: CSEGEKLFF; j_call: TRBJ1-4; v_call: TRBV29-1; clone_size: -; cdr3_length: 9; d_call: -
cdr3_nt: TGTGCCAGCAGCACCACACAGGGGAAGGTATACGAGCAGTACTTC; cdr3_aa: CASSTTQGKVYEQYF; j_call: TRBJ2-7; v_call: TRBV11-2; clone_size: -; cdr3_length: 15; d_call: TRBD1
cdr3_nt: TGTGCCAGCAGCTTGGATACCACTGAAGCTTTCTTT; cdr3_aa: CASSLDTTEAFF; j_call: TRBJ1-1; v_call: TRBV7-2; clone_size: -; cdr3_length: 12; d_call: -
cdr3_nt: TGCGCCAGCAGCCTGCGGACAGCCACTGAAGCTTTCTTT; cdr3_aa: CASSLRTATEAFF; j_call: TRBJ1-1; v_call: TRBV4-1; clone_size: many; cdr3_length: 13; d_call: -
cdr3_nt: TGTGCCAGCAGCTTGTCTGCAGGGAAGGCCCAGTACTTC; cdr3_aa: CASSLSAGKAQYF; j_call: TRBJ2-5; v_call: TRBV7-2; clone_size: few; cdr3_length: 13; d_call: -
cdr3_nt: TGTGCCAGCAGTCGACTTCGGACAGGCCAAGAGACCCAGTACTTC; cdr3_aa: CASSRLRTGQETQYF; j_call: TRBJ2-5; v_call: TRBV6-5; clone_size: -; cdr3_length: 15; d_call: TRBD1
cdr3_nt: TGTGCCAGCAGCGAACTAGCGGGAACCGGGGAGCTGTTTTTT; cdr3_aa: CASSELAGTGELFF; j_call: TRBJ2-2; v_call: TRBV11-2; clone_size: many; cdr3_length: 14; d_call: TRBD2
cdr3_nt: TGTGCCAGCAGCCCGGAGGGGATAGCCAAAAACATTCAGTACTTC; cdr3_aa: CASSPEGIAKNIQYF; j_call: TRBJ2-4; v_call: TRBV7-8; clone_size: many; cdr3_length: 15; d_call: -
cdr3_nt: TGTGCCAGCAGCGGGACAGGAAAAGAGACCCAGTACTTC; cdr3_aa: CASSGTGKETQYF; j_call: TRBJ2-5; v_call: TRBV2; clone_size: many; cdr3_length: 13; d_call: TRBD1
cdr3_nt: TGTGCCACCAGTGACTCTTCAGGGGGGATGGGGCAGTTCTTC; cdr3_aa: CATSDSSGGMGQFF; j_call: TRBJ2-1; v_call: TRBV24-1; clone_size: -; cdr3_length: 14; d_call: -
cdr3_nt: TGTGCCACCCGCTGGTGGAATACGCAGTATTTT; cdr3_aa: CATRWWNTQYF; j_call: TRBJ2-3; v_call: TRBV6-2/TRBV6-3; clone_size: few; cdr3_length: 11; d_call: -
cdr3_nt: TGCGCCAGCAGCTTGGAACCCTCAAAGGCGGGCTACACCTTC; cdr3_aa: CASSLEPSKAGYTF; j_call: TRBJ1-2; v_call: TRBV5-1; clone_size: few; cdr3_length: 14; d_call: -
cdr3_nt: TGTGCCAGCAGCTTAGGGGCACAGTTCCACAATGAGCAGTTCTTC; cdr3_aa: CASSLGAQFHNEQFF; j_call: TRBJ2-1; v_call: TRBV7-2; clone_size: many; cdr3_length: 15; d_call: -
cdr3_nt: TGTGCCTGGAGTGAGAGATTTAGCGGCTCCTACAATGAGCAGTTCTTC; cdr3_aa: CAWSERFSGSYNEQFF; j_call: TRBJ2-1; v_call: TRBV30; clone_size: few; cdr3_length: 16; d_call: -
cdr3_nt: TGTGCCAGCAGCGCCTACAATGAGCAGTTCTTC; cdr3_aa: CASSAYNEQFF; j_call: TRBJ2-1; v_call: TRBV7-2; clone_size: many; cdr3_length: 11; d_call: -
cdr3_nt: TGTGCCAGCAGGACAGGGGGACAAGAGACCCAGTACTTC; cdr3_aa: CASRTGGQETQYF; j_call: TRBJ2-5; v_call: TRBV6-6; clone_size: many; cdr3_length: 13; d_call: TRBD1
cdr3_nt: TGTGCCAGCAGCTTTCCAGGACACTCTGGGGCCAACGTCCTGACTTTC; cdr3_aa: CASSFPGHSGANVLTF; j_call: TRBJ2-6; v_call: TRBV7-9; clone_size: -; cdr3_length: 16; d_call: -
cdr3_nt: TGTGCCACCGGCCCCCCTCTCGGAGGGTTTAACTATGGCTACACCTTC; cdr3_aa: CATGPPLGGFNYGYTF; j_call: TRBJ1-2; v_call: TRBV7-9; clone_size: few; cdr3_length: 16; d_call: -
cdr3_nt: TGCAGTGCTAGAGTCGAAGCGGGGGGGCTACCCCCCTTCCAGTTCTTC; cdr3_aa: CSARVEAGGLPPFQFF; j_call: TRBJ2-1; v_call: TRBV20-1; clone_size: -; cdr3_length: 16; d_call: TRBD2
cdr3_nt: TGCAGCGTCGTTGACACCCGGAGCTCCTACGAGCAGTACTTC; cdr3_aa: CSVVDTRSSYEQYF; j_call: TRBJ2-7; v_call: TRBV29-1; clone_size: many; cdr3_length: 14; d_call: -
cdr3_nt: TGTGCCAGCTCGGGGGTGGTTACCGGGGAGCTGTTTTTT; cdr3_aa: CASSGVVTGELFF; j_call: TRBJ2-2; v_call: TRBV6-6; clone_size: few; cdr3_length: 13; d_call: -